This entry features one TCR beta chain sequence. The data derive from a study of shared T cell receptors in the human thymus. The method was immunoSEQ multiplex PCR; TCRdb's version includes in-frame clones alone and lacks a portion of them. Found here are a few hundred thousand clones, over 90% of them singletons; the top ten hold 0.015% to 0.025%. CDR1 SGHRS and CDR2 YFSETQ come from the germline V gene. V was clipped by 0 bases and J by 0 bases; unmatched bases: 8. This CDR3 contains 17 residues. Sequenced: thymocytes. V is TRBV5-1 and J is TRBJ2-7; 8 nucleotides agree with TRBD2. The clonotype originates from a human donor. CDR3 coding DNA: TGCGCCAGCAGCTTGGCCTACAGCGGGAGAGTCTCCTACGAGCAGTACTTC. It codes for CASSLAYSGRVSYEQYF.